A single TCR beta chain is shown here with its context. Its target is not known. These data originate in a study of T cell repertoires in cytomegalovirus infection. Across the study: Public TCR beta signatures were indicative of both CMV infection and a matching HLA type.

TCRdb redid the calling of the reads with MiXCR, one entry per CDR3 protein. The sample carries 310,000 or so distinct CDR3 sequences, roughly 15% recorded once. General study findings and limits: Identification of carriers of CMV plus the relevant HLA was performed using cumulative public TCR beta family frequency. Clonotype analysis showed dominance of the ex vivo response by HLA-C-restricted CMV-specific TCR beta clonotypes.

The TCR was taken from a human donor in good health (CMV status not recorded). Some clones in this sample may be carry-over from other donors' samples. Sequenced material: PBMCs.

The CDR3 DNA sequence: TGTGCCACCAGCAGAGATAGATCGGGTGACCGCTACGAGCAGTACTTC. Amino acid sequence: CATSRDRSGDRYEQYF. The chain uses TRBV15 and TRBJ2-7; D is ambiguous. This CDR3 spans 16 amino acids. CDR1 LNHNV and CDR2 YYDKDF come from the germline V gene (reference sequence). V gave up 0 bases and J gave up 3 bases, with 15 bases separating them.